This T cell receptor (beta chain) was captured by sequencing in a study of cytomegalovirus exposure and HLA in healthy donors (dated by TCRdb to 2015 to 2018). Concerning the study at large: According to an earlier analysis of a few hundred of the donors, about 179 million T cells yielded approximately 120 million unique TCR beta sequences and approximately 300 Gb of sequence data. About 320 gigabases of sequencing data and tens of millions of unique TCR sequences were included in an early release covering several hundred HLA-typed donors. The genetic ancestry cluster associated with self-reported Caucasian donors included around 76% of the 350 to 500 genotyped donors. The study was designed to test whether signatures of past pathogen exposure could be identified by cataloging public T cell receptors. The T cell repertoires of roughly 660 subjects were profiled by immunosequencing and related to cytomegalovirus serostatus. In addition to the first cohort of hundreds of subjects, a separate validation cohort of approximately 120 different subjects was used. To predict cytomegalovirus infection status, the study brought together high-throughput TCR immunosequencing, statistical association of individual TCRs with disease status, and machine learning. A later analysis re-analyzed previously published TCR beta repertoires from hundreds of donors and added high-resolution HLA genotyping to study TCR occurrence patterns. In the later analysis, no new phenotypic data were used to find candidate immune exposures; instead, reliance was placed on TCR beta sequences and their occurrence across donors. An earlier analysis of around 580 of the donors used high-throughput TCR beta sequencing to judge whether each TCR beta V gene segment behaved as functional or pseudogenic. Donor age, sex, ethnicity and CMV serostatus were compiled alongside the repertoire data. Genome-wide SNP genotypes for about three fifths of the 666 donors were used in a later genetic analysis, which treated that subset as a discovery cohort. All discovery cohort repertoires had been generated using a single sequencing platform. Class I and class II HLA loci were covered by the typing at four-digit resolution. The number of typed donors differed by locus: about 620-640 for A, B, C, DRB1 and DQB1; roughly 510 for DQA1; some 590 for DPA1; and some 450 for DPB1. Roughly 5 DR-DQ haplotypes were handled as single units for association and clustering because linkage in the cohort was strong. Among some 410 genotyped donors of the cohort, an average of approximately 240,000 unique TCR beta nucleotide sequences was sequenced per donor, of which 15% to 20% were non-productive. Study-level results and caveats: A later analysis reported that several top co-occurrence clusters appeared linked to parvovirus B19, influenza, CMV and Epstein-Barr virus. A few of the identified cytomegalovirus-associated TCR beta chains were confirmed in vitro to be specific for cytomegalovirus antigens. A further reported finding was that TCR beta sequences accurately predicted the HLA-A and HLA-B alleles for most subjects in the first cohort. Because counts were too low, roughly 17 rarely observed V segments, including chromosome 9 orphons, were left out of the earlier analysis of about 620 of the donors. Because the 87-base-pair reads could not distinguish some IMGT-functional V segments, including TRBV6-2 and TRBV6-3, those segments were excluded. This cohort had only TCR beta chains sequenced, and the lack of alpha or paired-chain data limited which features could be detected. In a later analysis, HLA-associated TCR beta chains showed more clonal expansion and lower generation probabilities than non-associated chains that were equally common. The authors suggested that the approach could potentially be generalized to other disease states and immunological phenotypes. At a false discovery rate of 0.05, a later analysis linked around 15,000 TCR beta sequences to specific HLA alleles. A later genetic analysis associated a missense DCLRE1C variant with V-gene and J-gene trimming of TCR beta chains, and an independent cohort replicated the association. Strong co-occurrence of HLA alleles, especially DR and DQ, made assigning TCR associations to individual alleles difficult. The classifier was reported to diagnose cytomegalovirus status with high specificity and sensitivity in both the original cohort and the validation cohort. Most CMV-associated TCR beta chains appeared to be HLA-restricted in a later analysis, and the HLA associations seemed to be driven largely by CMV exposure. Compared with the 666-donor mean, donors in an Asian-associated ancestry cluster had fewer N-insertions in productive TCRs, according to a later genetic analysis. Immune exposure information for the cohort was limited to CMV serostatus. Linkage disequilibrium might explain the correlated functional status among segregating V segments, but an unknown experimental factor could not be ruled out. A total of around 150 TCR beta chains were listed by the study as associated with cytomegalovirus. In an earlier analysis of 500 to 650 of the donors, most TCR beta V segments appeared in productive rearrangements about 87% or about 30% of the time, broadly matching IMGT annotations. In a later analysis, TCR association rates were found to vary across HLA loci, with the most associated TCRs seen for DRB1 alleles and the fewest for HLA-C alleles. While some public TCRs were present in many individuals, most TCR sequences turned up only very rarely across donors. A group of highly shared sequence variants was considered likely to be a technical artifact of the sequencing pipeline. Because some donors lacked HLA typing at each locus, the association tests relied only on the typed subset. Presence/absence analyses assumed roughly uniform sequencing depth across donors, an assumption that may not hold.

The method was the immunoSEQ multiplex PCR assay. A mixture of 60 forward primers for TCR Vbeta segments and 13 reverse primers for TCR Jbeta segments was used in the multiplex PCR. The CDR3 region of rearranged TCR beta genes was amplified from genomic DNA by a multiplex PCR assay. On the Illumina HiSeq System, the amplified TCR beta libraries were sequenced as 87-base-pair reads. As for how the authors treated the data: Across the roughly 600 repertoires, a later analysis counted 78 million or so unique TCR beta chains, roughly 11 million of which were shared by at least two donors. To remove PCR and sequencing errors, raw reads were error-corrected and collapsed into unique sequences using a nearest-neighbor algorithm that merged closely related sequences. V, D and J gene segments were assigned by aligning CDR3 sequences to IMGT reference sequences. Each retained sequence needed at least a six-nucleotide match to both a V gene segment and a J gene segment. A rearrangement was called productive if the CDR3 had no stop codons and remained in frame with V and J, and every other rearrangement was called non-productive. Following IMGT convention, CDR3 was defined as the stretch from the second conserved V-encoded cysteine to the conserved J-encoded phenylalanine. In an earlier analysis of around 600 of the donors, sequences lacking an unambiguous match to a single V gene segment were excluded. In an earlier analysis of more than 500 of the donors, a V segment was called functional when productive rearrangements were above 56.7%, and segregating when the standard deviation between donors exceeded 5%. To diagnose cytomegalovirus status from the catalog of TCR beta chain sequences, a statistical classification framework was built. V and J gene assignment, in a later analysis, came from comparing TCR nucleotide sequences with IMGT/GENE-DB human TR gene sequences. In a later analysis, CDR3 sequences and most-parsimonious VDJ recombination scenarios were assigned using the TCRdist pipeline. A later analysis defined each TCR beta chain by its CDR3 amino acid sequence plus V-gene family, and excluded reads lacking a unique V-gene family. A later analysis removed 550 to 700 highly shared, low-generation-probability nucleotide sequences to deal with suspected cross-contamination and a sequencing artifact. A later analysis calculated a clonal expansion index for each public chain from normalized within-repertoire ranks of inferred template counts. In a later analysis, generation probabilities were computed with a VDJ recombination model fitted to out-of-frame rearrangements, and the resulting probabilities were checked against IGoR. In a later analysis, hypergeometric tests were used to score TCR-TCR, TCR-HLA and TCR-CMV co-occurrence, with a repertoire-size bias correction applied to TCR pairs. To estimate false discovery rates, a later analysis permuted the HLA or CMV assignments 20 times. In a later analysis, co-occurring TCRs were grouped with DBSCAN, and TCRdist sequence similarity was added when clustering was performed within HLA-allele-positive subsets. Repertoires with fewer than 30,000 or more than 120,000 public chains, plus five repertoires with anomalous nucleotide sharing, were excluded from co-occurrence clustering. Drawn from immuneACCESS, this table holds only the in-frame rearrangements with V and J called that TCRdb kept. Clones are partly lost; checked studies trace under half to an unresolved V gene and leave the rest unexplained. The DNA was the basis for D and trimming; V, J and clone size are from that table. The sample table lists roughly 77,000 clones, around 79% of them with a count of one. In total, the top ten clones hold 3.5% to 5.5% of the sample.

Comment on this clone: Its antigen is still unknown. Per-base quality was not reported, and no clone a single base away is much larger than it.

V loses 10 bases, J loses 6 bases, and the germline ends lie 18 bases apart. The CDR3 runs 13 amino acids, cysteine and phenylalanine included. Of all the DNA, just the CDR3 is kept, 39 bases in frame from base 1. The germline V gene provides CDR1 MNHNS and CDR2 SASEGT. In total, approximately 690 healthy bone marrow donors made up the cohort. At the time of sampling, all cohort members were nominally healthy, though unrecorded immune exposures were likely present. The donor was CMV seronegative and was included in the group of several hundred seronegative cohort members. A peripheral blood sample was provided by each donor, and peripheral blood mononuclear cells were used for TCR beta sequencing. The Qiagen DNeasy Blood Extraction Kit was used to extract genomic DNA from the blood cell samples.

Sequencing was done on a sample of PBMCs. This TCR derives from a man aged 40-49 years in good health and CMV-seronegative. The rearrangement joined TRBV6-1 to TRBJ1-2; no confident D gene assignment can be made. CDR3 region: CATRERSINGYTF. The DNA reads as follows: TGTGCCACCCGAGAGAGGTCCATAAATGGCTACACCTTC.